These T cell receptor beta chains were read from a single sample in a study of high-grade serous ovarian cancer treatment subgroups. Produced via immunoSEQ multiplex PCR; TCRdb's table is partial and in-frame only. The sample includes approximately 5,900 clones, around 80% of them seen just once. Sequencing was carried out using tumor tissue. The receptor source for this set is a human donor with high-grade serous ovarian cancer. CDR3s include the opening cysteine and the closing phenylalanine or tryptophan. The D gene is left open where the match is weak. Clone size is shown for a subset of rows, as once, few, many or a class of expanded clone.

j_call v_call d_call clone_size cdr3_aa cdr3_nt
TRBJ1-1 TRBV10-3 TRBD1 few CAISEGAPHTEAFF TGTGCCATCAGCGAGGGGGCCCCCCACACTGAAGCTTTCTTT
TRBJ2-3 TRBV5-6 NA NA CASSHTVASTDTQYF TGTGCCAGCAGCCATACAGTAGCTAGCACAGATACGCAGTATTTT
TRBJ1-3 TRBV11-2 NA once CASSLARYSGNTIYF TGTGCCAGCAGCTTAGCCCGATACTCTGGAAACACCATATATTTT
TRBJ2-2 TRBV5-6 NA once CASSLGDNTGELFF TGTGCCAGCAGCTTGGGGGACAACACCGGGGAGCTGTTTTTT
TRBJ2-3 TRBV5-4 NA NA CASSSKEGTDTQYF TGTGCCAGCAGCTCGAAGGAGGGGACAGATACGCAGTATTTT
TRBJ1-5 TRBV30 NA NA CAWSSGRNQPQHF TGTGCCTGGAGTTCGGGGAGGAATCAGCCCCAGCATTTT
TRBJ2-3 TRBV5-4 TRBD2 NA CASSGTSGPTRTDTQYF TGTGCCAGCTCCGGGACTAGCGGGCCCACCCGCACAGATACGCAGTATTTT
TRBJ1-4 TRBV7-7 NA NA CASPGPRAVVRKTVF TGTGCCAGCCCCGGCCCCCGGGCCGTTGTGAGAAAAACTGTTTTT
TRBJ2-3 TRBV4-3 NA NA CASSQDRRGVDTQYF TGCGCCAGCAGCCAAGATAGGAGGGGGGTAGATACGCAGTATTTT
TRBJ2-7 TRBV5-4 TRBD1 once CASSLEQGNYEQYF TGTGCCAGCAGCTTGGAACAGGGGAATTACGAGCAGTACTTC
TRBJ1-1 TRBV27 NA NA CASSLSAGGHTEAFF TGTGCCAGCAGTTTATCGGCCGGGGGACACACTGAAGCTTTCTTT
TRBJ1-1 TRBV30 NA NA CAWSPGQMGTEAFF TGTGCCTGGAGTCCCGGACAGATGGGTACTGAAGCTTTCTTT
TRBJ2-5 TRBV5-1 NA few CASSLQETQYF TGCGCCAGCAGCTTACAAGAGACCCAGTACTTC
TRBJ2-7 TRBV11-2 TRBD1 NA CASSPRQGLGSYEQYF TGTGCCAGCAGCCCTCGACAGGGTCTAGGCTCCTACGAGCAGTACTTC
TRBJ2-5 TRBV11-3 NA NA CASSPGASWGQETQYF TGTGCCAGCAGCCCCGGGGCTAGCTGGGGCCAAGAGACCCAGTACTTC
TRBJ2-5 TRBV15 NA NA CATSGAGAGETQYF TGTGCCACCAGCGGGGCAGGGGCTGGGGAGACCCAGTACTTC
TRBJ2-6 TRBV13 NA NA CASSSDGTTSSGANVLTF TGTGCCAGCAGTTCGGACGGTACTACTTCCTCTGGGGCCAACGTCCTGACTTTC
TRBJ2-1 TRBV6-6 NA NA CASSFGGSNEQFF TGTGCCAGCAGTTTTGGTGGCAGCAATGAGCAGTTCTTC
TRBJ2-3 TRBV18 TRBD2 NA CASSKAGAEWSTDTQYF TGTGCCAGCTCTAAAGCGGGAGCCGAGTGGAGCACAGATACGCAGTATTTT
TRBJ1-1 TRBV30 NA medium-sized CAWSVSGKENTEAFF TGTGCCTGGAGTGTAAGTGGGAAGGAGAACACTGAAGCTTTCTTT
TRBJ1-2 TRBV7-2 NA NA CASSLEARGYTF TGTGCCAGCAGCTTAGAAGCGCGCGGCTACACCTTC
TRBJ2-5 TRBV28 NA NA CASSLGGFGLGETQYF TGTGCCAGCAGCCTTGGTGGATTTGGTCTCGGAGAGACCCAGTACTTC
TRBJ1-2 TRBV5-5 TRBD1 NA CASSVTQGTNYGYTF TGTGCCAGCAGCGTGACACAGGGGACTAACTATGGCTACACCTTC
TRBJ1-2 TRBV19 TRBD1 NA CATGQVGRNYGYTF TGTGCCACCGGACAGGTGGGACGTAACTATGGCTACACCTTC
TRBJ2-4 TRBV18 NA NA CASSPPSPNIQYF TGTGCCAGCTCACCACCAAGCCCTAACATTCAGTACTTC
TRBJ2-7 TRBV5-1 NA NA CASSLGLGAPQYF TGCGCCAGCAGCTTGGGACTGGGGGCTCCGCAGTACTTC
TRBJ2-7 TRBV6-1 TRBD2 few CASTTSGSYEQYF TGTGCCAGCACGACTAGCGGGAGCTACGAGCAGTACTTC
TRBJ1-2 TRBV5-6 NA NA CASSFRPSGGGYTF TGCGCCAGCAGCTTTCGCCCGTCGGGGGGTGGCTACACCTTC
TRBJ2-3 TRBV7-8 TRBD1 NA CASSLGVDRGADTQYF TGTGCCAGCAGCTTAGGGGTGGACAGGGGAGCCGATACGCAGTATTTT
TRBJ2-2 TRBV7-9 NA medium-sized CASSSTGYPSGSGELFF TGTGCCAGCAGCTCAACAGGGTACCCGAGTGGATCCGGGGAGCTGTTTTTT
TRBJ1-3 TRBV10-2 NA NA CASSSGGGSGNTIYF TGCGCCAGCAGCTCGGGGGGGGGCTCTGGAAACACCATATATTTT
TRBJ2-3 TRBV20-1 NA NA CSAAGPGQRYF TGCAGTGCCGCGGGCCCGGGACAAAGATATTTT
TRBJ1-5 TRBV21-1 NA few CASSRRDQPQHF TGTGCCAGCAGCAGGCGGGACCAGCCCCAGCATTTT
TRBJ2-7 TRBV7-2 NA NA CASSLTRYDYEQYF TGTGCCAGCAGCTTAACTAGGTACGACTACGAGCAGTACTTC
TRBJ2-7 TRBV7-2 NA NA CASSLVSEQYF TGTGCCAGCAGCTTAGTGTCCGAGCAGTACTTC
TRBJ2-7 TRBV6-5 NA NA CASSKPGTYEQYF TGTGCCAGCAGTAAGCCTGGCACCTACGAGCAGTACTTC
TRBJ2-7 TRBV27 NA NA CASGYRYEQYF TGTGCCAGCGGCTACAGGTACGAGCAGTACTTC
TRBJ1-1 TRBV7-9 NA NA CASSLRIFLNTEAFF TGTGCCAGCAGCCTTCGGATTTTCTTGAACACTGAAGCTTTCTTT
TRBJ1-1 TRBV7-9 NA NA CASSLRRPEAFF TGTGCCAGCAGCTTAAGAAGGCCCGAAGCTTTCTTT
TRBJ1-1 TRBV6-5 NA NA CASSYSLDTEAFF TGTGCCAGCAGTTACTCGTTGGACACTGAAGCTTTCTTT
TRBJ1-5 TRBV6-1 TRBD1 NA CATRWTGNNQPQHF TGTGCCACAAGGTGGACAGGGAACAATCAGCCCCAGCATTTT
TRBJ2-3 TRBV5-4 NA NA CASSLGGFSDTQYF TGTGCCAGCAGCTTGGGAGGGTTTTCGGATACGCAGTATTTT
TRBJ2-1 TRBV27 NA NA CASIPTGASSYNEQFF TGTGCCAGCATCCCAACGGGGGCCAGCTCCTACAATGAGCAGTTCTTC
TRBJ2-2 TRBV7-2 TRBD1 NA CASSSWTGLNTGELFF TGTGCCAGCAGCTCGTGGACAGGGCTGAACACCGGGGAGCTGTTTTTT
TRBJ2-2 TRBV5-1 NA NA CASSSGPQDGELFF TGCGCCAGCAGCTCAGGACCCCAGGACGGGGAGCTGTTTTTT
TRBJ1-1 TRBV6-1 TRBD1 NA CASTRTGVTEAFF TGTGCCAGCACAAGGACAGGGGTAACTGAAGCTTTCTTT
TRBJ1-1 TRBV5-1 NA once CASSLAAVNTEAFF TGCGCCAGCAGCTTGGCTGCGGTGAACACTGAAGCTTTCTTT